This TCR beta chain was profiled in a study of T cells in tuberculosis. Cells were sorted from thawed PBMC rested overnight and stained with GMM-loaded CD1B tetramer, viability dye and anti-CD3. The CD1B tetramers carried C32 glucose monomycolate purified from Rhodococcus equi. This table comes from immunoSEQ multiplex PCR, and its TCRdb copy is limited to in-frame clones, with some not included. Altogether about 59,000 clones are present, approximately 81% being singletons, with the ten largest covering about 13%. Whole-study findings and limits: The stringent gate may have excluded weak CD1B-GMM tetramer binders.

The V gene's germline CDR1 is MNHNY and CDR2 SVGAGI (reference sequence). Trimming took off 6 bases at V and 0 bases at J, with 12 bases between the two ends. The length of the CDR3 is 15 residues. What was sequenced was CD1b-GMM tetramer-negative cells sorted from PBMCs. The receptor was isolated from an adult woman with latent tuberculosis. The genes are TRBV6-6 and TRBJ1-3, with D uncertain. CDR3 amino acids: CASSRQKSSGNTIYF. The CDR3 DNA sequence: TGTGCCAGCAGCCGACAAAAGAGCTCTGGAAACACCATATATTTT.